This TCR beta chain was documented in a study of response to subunit inactivated influenza vaccine. This clonotype turned up a few times. CDR1 and CDR2 from the germline V gene are LGHDT and YNNKEL (reference sequence). The CDR3 spans 13 residues. V was trimmed by 1 base and J by 15 bases, leaving 16 bases between them. TCRdb re-derived calls from the RT-PCR reads in MiXCR, one entry per CDR3 protein. This table has around 570,000 distinct CDR3 sequences, roughly 10% appearing once. These records were also assigned to another study, of T cells expressing NK-cell markers. That paper notes: As the method of synthesis, 5'RACE template switching with UMIs yielded TCR beta cDNA.

The material was PBMCs from blood, obtained on the day of vaccination. The clonotype was recovered from a man aged 50 to 59 who received an inactivated influenza vaccine. The V call is TRBV3-1, the J call TRBJ2-1; D remains ambiguous. DNA for the CDR3: TGTGCCAGCAGCCAAGGCACAGCCGCCTCGTCGTTCTTC. Its protein product is CASSQGTAASSFF.